The clone carrying this T cell receptor (beta chain) has just a few counts. Its antigen is currently unknown. The CDR3 loop spans 14 amino acids. Germline V gene sequence: CDR1 SGHRS, CDR2 YFSETQ. J was trimmed by 8 bases and V by 4 bases; bases with no gene match: 9. Cells sorted by CD45RO/CCR7/CD25/CD127/CD95/CD27 comprised CD4+ naive, central memory, regulatory and stem cell-like memory cells. Since all of the isolated RNA was reverse transcribed, expressed TCRB transcripts were what got sequenced. Generated by immunoSEQ multiplex PCR, the TCRdb table keeps only in-frame clones and is missing some. The sample consists of approximately 340,000 clones, roughly 16% of them appearing once. The data originate from a study of beta chain features in type 1 diabetes. Findings of the study overall: The similarity of naive, central memory and Treg TCRB repertoires appeared greater among patients than among healthy donors. For patients and controls alike, PCR might favor shorter templates to the same degree. VDJ junctions sequenced from type 1 diabetes patients showed fewer insertions and more deletions.

Sequencing input: naive CD4+ T cells from blood. V and J are TRBV5-1 and TRBJ1-2, with TRBD1 matching over 9 bases. This sequence was found in a woman aged 18-35 years in good health. In DNA form, the CDR3 reads TGCGCCAGCAGCCCGGGACAGGGACAGTCGGGCTACACCTTC. Translated: CASSPGQGQSGYTF.